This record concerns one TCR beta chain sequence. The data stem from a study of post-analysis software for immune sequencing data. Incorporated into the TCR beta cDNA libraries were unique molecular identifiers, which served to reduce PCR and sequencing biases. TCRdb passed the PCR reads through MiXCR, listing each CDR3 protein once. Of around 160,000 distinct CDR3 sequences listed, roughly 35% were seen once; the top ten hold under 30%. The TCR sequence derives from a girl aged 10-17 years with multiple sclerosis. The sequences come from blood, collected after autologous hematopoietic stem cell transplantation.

The DNA for the CDR3 is TGTGCCAGCAGCTTAGGGGGGGGAGAGACCCAGTACTTC. Encoded protein: CASSLGGGETQYF. The V call is TRBV11-2, the J call TRBJ2-5; 7 nucleotides match TRBD2. Germline V gene sequence: CDR1 SGHAT, CDR2 FQNNGV. This CDR3 contains 13 residues. V was pared by 1 base and J by 4 bases, with 0 bases of the junction left unmatched.